The 17 T cell receptor beta chains given below trace back to one sample, sequenced in a study of cytomegalovirus exposure and HLA in healthy donors. Vbeta (60) and Jbeta (13) primers were used in the PCR. Clones were sequenced by immunoSEQ multiplex PCR, and TCRdb holds only the in-frame ones, with some missing. The sample has around 130,000 clones; approximately 78% are singletons. The sequenced material came from PBMCs. The receptors were gathered from a woman aged 40 to 50 in good health and CMV-seropositive.

The gene calls are TRBV6-6 and TRBJ1-2, with 7 bases lining up with TRBD1. J gave up 7 bases and V 2 bases, and 4 bases lay outside the gene matches. The CDR3 contains 13 residues. CDR1 and CDR2 from the germline V gene are MNHNY and SVGAGI (reference sequence). CDR3 nucleotide sequence: TGTGCCAGCAGTTACGAAGACAGGGTTGGCTACACCTTC. Protein: CASSYEDRVGYTF.

This sequence joins TRBV6-5 and TRBJ2-7; 9 bases agree with TRBD1. Germline trimming cut 2 bases from V and 4 bases from J; bases unmatched to any gene: 9. Germline loops: CDR1 MNHEY, CDR2 SVGAGI. The CDR3 covers 16 residues. The CDR3 sequence is CASSYGSDRGAYEQYF. The CDR3 DNA reads as TGTGCCAGCAGTTACGGGTCGGACAGGGGTGCATACGAGCAGTACTTC.

This rearrangement joins TRBV11-2 to TRBJ2-1, with TRBD2 matching over 7 bases. Trimming removed 5 bases from V and 1 base from J; junction bases left unmatched: 8. Per the germline V gene, CDR1 is SGHAT and CDR2 is FQNNGV. CDR3 length equals 16 residues. This CDR3 is CASSLRASGSYNEQFF. The CDR3 DNA follows: TGTGCCAGCAGCCTCAGAGCTAGCGGTTCCTACAATGAGCAGTTCTTC. Supplemented by reference TRBV11-2 and TRBJ2-1, the full variable domain reads EAGVAQSPRYKIIEKRQSVAFWCNPISGHATLYWYQQILGQGPKLLIQFQNNGVVDDSQLPKDRFSAERLKGVDSTLKIQPAKLEDSAVYLCASSLRASGSYNEQFFGPGTRLTVL.

The rearrangement uses TRBV7-8 and TRBJ2-2; D unclear. Per germline, CDR1 SGHVS and CDR2 FQNEAQ. Trimming took off 1 base at V and 7 bases at J, with 10 bases between the two ends. This CDR3 has 14 residues. CDR3 protein: CASSLGAASGELFF. CDR3 DNA sequence: TGTGCCAGCAGCTTAGGGGCAGCCAGCGGGGAGCTGTTTTTT.

V is TRBV5-1 and J is TRBJ2-2; TRBD2 agrees at 10 bases. The V segment lost 0 bases and the J segment 9 bases; nucleotides outside the gene matches: 5. CDR1 and CDR2 (germline): SGHRS, YFSETQ. This CDR3 is 15 amino acids long. The CDR3 nucleotides read TGCGCCAGCAGCTTGGTTCTAGCGGGAGACCGGGAGCTGTTTTTT. It translates to CASSLVLAGDRELFF.

The chain employs TRBV5-1 and TRBJ2-3; TRBD2 agrees at 13 bases. With V trimmed by 3 bases and J by 3 bases, 7 bases remained unmatched. This CDR3 region has 17 residues. Per the germline V gene, CDR1 is SGHRS and CDR2 is YFSETQ. CDR3 in amino acids: CASSSTSGGAGTDTQYF. CDR3 sequence (DNA): TGCGCCAGCAGCTCTACTAGCGGGGGGGCCGGTACAGATACGCAGTATTTT.

In its sample, this clone was seen a few times. The genes are TRBV6-6 and TRBJ2-7; tentatively, D is TRBD1 (5 bases). The V end was cut by 0 bases, the J end by 3 bases, with 9 bases between. Per the germline V gene, CDR1 is MNHNY and CDR2 is SVGAGI (reference sequence). This CDR3 contains 14 residues. DNA of the CDR3: TGTGCCAGCAGTTACTCGTCAGGGAACTACGAGCAGTACTTC. Translating gives CASSYSSGNYEQYF.

The gene calls are TRBV13 and TRBJ1-4, with D possibly being TRBD1 (5 bases). The length of the CDR3 is 14 residues. V lost 2 bases to trimming and J lost 8 bases, with 12 bases between them. Germline V CDR1 and CDR2: PRHDT, FYEKMQ (reference sequence). DNA of the CDR3: TGTGCCAGCAGCTTATCCGCAGGGAAGGAAAAACTGTTTTTT. This translates into CASSLSAGKEKLFF.

The rearrangement links TRBV7-9 to TRBJ1-1, with D perhaps matching TRBD1 (6 bases). The CDR3 spans 14 residues. CDR1 and CDR2 from the germline V gene are SEHNR and FQNEAQ (reference sequence). Trimming stripped 4 bases from V and 4 bases from J, with 13 bases between. CDR3 amino acids: CASSSQGVGTEAFF. The DNA of the CDR3 is TGTGCCAGCAGCTCACAGGGTGTGGGCACTGAAGCTTTCTTT.

J is TRBJ2-5 and V is TRBV5-6; the match to TRBD2 covers 12 bases. This CDR3 has 14 residues. Germline lookup yields CDR1 SGHDT and CDR2 YYEEEE. With 4 bases clipped from V and 4 bases from J, the junction kept 2 bases outside the gene matches. In DNA form, the CDR3 reads TGTGCCAGCAGCACGGGACTAGCGGGAGAGACCCAGTACTTC. It is translated as CASSTGLAGETQYF.

This clone has just one count. The chain has TRBV5-1 and TRBJ1-4, with D maybe TRBD1 (5 bases). V was shortened by 0 bases and J by 4 bases, with 10 bases between the two germline ends. The CDR3 extends over 15 amino acids. Germline values: CDR1 SGHRS, CDR2 YFSETQ. The CDR3 reads CASSLGDRYNEKLFF. The CDR3 region has the DNA TGCGCCAGCAGCTTGGGCGACAGATATAATGAAAAACTGTTTTTT.

This rearrangement joins TRBV4-2 to TRBJ2-6, with 7 bases lining up with TRBD1. Germline CDR1 is LGHNA and CDR2 is YNFKEQ. CDR3 size: 17 residues. With 3 bases clipped from V and 0 bases from J, the junction kept 5 bases outside the gene matches. The CDR3: CASSHGDSFSGANVLTF. Written as DNA, the CDR3 is TGTGCCAGCAGCCATGGGGACAGTTTCTCTGGGGCCAACGTCCTGACTTTC.

This clone appeared a few times. The genes are TRBV4-2 and TRBJ2-3, with 9 nucleotides matching TRBD1. The germline CDR1 and CDR2 sequences are LGHNA and YNFKEQ. The CDR3 is 17 residues long. V was pared by 4 bases and J by 2 bases, with 10 bases of the junction left unmatched. The CDR3 sequence is CASSPRTGDINTDTQYF. CDR3 DNA: TGTGCCAGCAGCCCCCGGACAGGGGATATCAACACAGATACGCAGTATTTT.

The rearrangement links TRBV9 to TRBJ1-2, with 7 bases lining up with TRBD1. V was clipped by 4 bases and J by 8 bases; unmatched bases: 14. The CDR3 sequence is 15 residues long. Germline assignment: CDR1 SGDLS and CDR2 YYNGEE. As DNA, the CDR3 is TGTGCCAGCAGCAGACAGGGAGCTGCGGCAGAGGGCTACACCTTC. This encodes CASSRQGAAAEGYTF.

Here the CDR3 DNA reads TGTGCCAGCAGCTTAGCGCTAGGGGCCGCCGAGCAGTACTTC. Protein sequence: CASSLALGAAEQYF. The chain uses TRBV7-9 and TRBJ2-7, with TRBD1 as a possible D gene (5 bases). CDR1 and CDR2 from the germline V gene are SEHNR and FQNEAQ (reference sequence). V was clipped by 0 bases and J by 6 bases, with 12 bases between them. The CDR3 loop spans 14 amino acids.

The chain has TRBV19 and TRBJ1-5; D remains unclear. The CDR3 runs 15 residues. The germline CDR1 and CDR2 sequences are LNHDA and SQIVND (reference sequence). V was shortened by 0 bases and J by 7 bases, with 13 bases between the two germline ends. The chain's CDR3 is CASSIERQREQPQHF. In DNA form, the CDR3 reads TGTGCCAGTAGTATAGAGCGCCAGAGGGAGCAGCCCCAGCATTTT.

The V gene is TRBV9, the J gene TRBJ2-3, with 7 bases that match TRBD2. V lost 0 bases and J lost 4; bases outside the gene matches: 8. The CDR3 length is 16 residues. Germline V gene data show CDR1 as SGDLS and CDR2 as YYNGEE. CDR3 bases: TGTGCCAGCAGCGTAGAAAGGACTAGTTATGCAGATACGCAGTATTTT. Translating it yields CASSVERTSYADTQYF. Looking up the rest from reference TRBV9 and TRBJ2-3 gives the full variable domain: DSGVTQTPKHLITATGQRVTLRCSPRSGDLSVYWYQQSLDQGLQFLIQYYNGEERAKGNILERFSAQQFPDLHSELNLSSLELGDSALYFCASSVERTSYADTQYFGPGTRLTVL.